The clone carrying this TCR beta chain has ten or more counts. Its antigen is unknown. The time point denotes: persistent/refractory GD, antithyroid drugs over 5 years with positive TRAb. Researchers made the TCR library from RNA that was extracted from PBMCs. Each of the patients was recruited from an endocrinology department situated in Xi'an, China. The CDR3 length is 17 residues. The germline gives CDR1 SNHLY, CDR2 FYNNEI. V lost 4 bases, J lost 1 base, and 20 bases lay in between. The sample originates from a study of regulatory T cells in long-lasting Graves disease. Study results and caveats: Persistent disease was characterized by preferential usage of TRBV28, TRBJ1-2 and TRBJ2-5.

With iRepertoire HTBI primers and Arm-PCR of CDR3 regions, TCR beta libraries were built. One entry per CDR3 protein, called by TCRdb with MiXCR from the multiplex PCR reads. The sample carries 700,000 or so distinct CDR3 sequences, 30% recorded once. Sequences were derived from peripheral blood mononuclear cells (PBMCs), sampled when the disease was refractory, from a patient treated with antithyroid drugs. This sequence joins TRBV2 and TRBJ2-7, with TRBD2 as a possible D gene (7 bases). The receptor was derived from a female donor with Graves disease. The chain's CDR3 is CASSAVPGGGFSYEQYF. The CDR3 nucleotides are TGTGCCAGCAGTGCCGTGCCGGGGGGCGGGTTTTCCTACGAGCAGTACTTC. Based on the CDR3 plus reference TRBV2 and TRBJ2-7, the full variable domain is EPEVTQTPSHQVTQMGQEVILRCVPISNHLYFYWYRQILGQKVEFLVSFYNNEISEKSEIFDDQFSVERPDGSNFTLKIRSTKLEDSAMYFCASSAVPGGGFSYEQYFGPGTRLTVT.